This TCR beta chain was obtained from a study of T cells in Graves' hyperthyroidism and ophthalmopathy. TCR beta CDR3 sequences were amplified from RNA transcripts. In the first-round RT-PCR of the TCR CDR3, the HTBI primer set was used. TCRdb reprocessed the multiplex PCR reads via MiXCR and lists one record per CDR3 protein. The table shows a few hundred thousand distinct CDR3 sequences, with around 16% occurring only once. Germline values: CDR1 SGDLS, CDR2 YYNGEE. The CDR3 extends over 15 amino acids. Trimming took 5 bases from V and 2 from J, leaving 17 bases between them. To note about this clonotype: Its antigen remains unidentified.

Findings and caveats of the study: Stable hyperthyroidism was told apart from ophthalmopathy by a model built on 13 V-J features. The majority of expanded thyroid clonotypes above 0.001 also appeared in blood.

Subjects aged 18 to 65 presented with newly diagnosed hyperthyroidism of less than 2 months' duration. Lactation, pregnancy, other autoimmune disease or uncontrolled infection excluded patients. V is TRBV9 and J is TRBJ2-7; D unclear. The clonotype originates from a man between 40 and 49 years old with Graves' hyperthyroidism. The sequenced material came from blood. The CDR3 region is CASSPLLDGAYEQYF. CDR3 coding DNA: TGTGCCAGCAGTCCCCTTCTGGACGGAGCCTACGAGCAGTACTTC.